A single sample gave rise to the 25 T cell receptor beta chains below, sequenced in a study of blood T cell repertoires in COVID-19. The method was immunoSEQ multiplex PCR; TCRdb's version includes in-frame clones alone and lacks a portion of them. The sample includes 150,000 to 200,000 clones, roughly 80% of them seen just once. Sequenced material: peripheral blood. The receptors derive from a man aged 60 to 75 with acute or convalescent COVID-19.

The count of this clone is one. CDR3 residues: CASTTWGLYGYTF. The CDR3 DNA reads as TGTGCCAGCACCACATGGGGCCTCTATGGCTACACCTTC. The chain links TRBV11-2 to TRBJ1-2; possible D gene TRBD1, 5 bases. The CDR3 has 13 residues. The germline V gene encodes CDR1 SGHAT and CDR2 FQNNGV. The germline V and J ends were trimmed by 7 bases and 4 bases, with 13 bases remaining between them.

This rearrangement joins TRBV6-2 or TRBV6-3 to TRBJ2-7; 10 nucleotides match TRBD1. Trimming took 5 bases from V and 2 from J; bases not matched to a gene: 6. In germline, CDR1 is MNHEY, CDR2 SVGEGT. CDR3 length equals 15 residues. The CDR3 region has the DNA TGTGCCAGCAGTACTCCGACAGGGGGCACCTACGAGCAGTACTTC. Its translation is CASSTPTGGTYEQYF.

J is TRBJ1-1 and V is TRBV5-1; D remains unclear. Germline loops: CDR1 SGHRS, CDR2 YFSETQ. The CDR3 consists of 14 residues. V was pared by 3 bases and J by 4 bases, with 13 bases between. The CDR3 sequence is CASSSSRGATEAFF. The CDR3 nucleotides are TGCGCCAGCAGCTCAAGTCGGGGTGCCACTGAAGCTTTCTTT.

The chain links TRBV11-2 to TRBJ1-1; TRBD1 aligns across 7 bases. Germline V gene sequence: CDR1 SGHAT, CDR2 FQNNGV. Trimming removed 5 bases from V and 11 bases from J; junction bases left unmatched: 5. The CDR3 spans 11 residues. CDR3 sequence: CASSRDSQAFF. CDR3 sequence (DNA): TGTGCCAGCAGCCGGGACAGCCAGGCTTTCTTT.

The chain recombines TRBV5-1 with TRBJ1-1, with a weak D call TRBD1 (5 bases). Between the trimmed V and J ends, which lost 0 bases and 4 bases, there was a span of 10 bases. The CDR3 is 14 amino acids. Germline CDR1 is SGHRS and CDR2 is YFSETQ. In nucleotides, the CDR3 is TGCGCCAGCAGCTTGGCAGGGATGGCCACTGAAGCTTTCTTT. Translated, it gives CASSLAGMATEAFF.

The chain carries TRBV2 and TRBJ2-7; unclear D gene. Trimming took off 8 bases at V and 0 bases at J, with 5 bases between the two ends. Germline V gives CDR1 SNHLY, CDR2 FYNNEI. This CDR3 contains 11 residues. The CDR3 coding sequence is TGTGCCAGCGCCAGCTCCTACGAGCAGTACTTC. Translation gives CASASSYEQYF.

This sequence joins TRBV5-1 and TRBJ2-1; 9 nucleotides line up with TRBD2. V was clipped by 2 bases and J by 6 bases; unmatched bases: 6. Per the germline V gene, CDR1 is SGHRS and CDR2 is YFSETQ. The CDR3 sequence is 15 residues long. The CDR3 region is CASSLGTSMGNEQFF. The CDR3 coding sequence is TGCGCCAGCAGCTTAGGGACTAGCATGGGCAATGAGCAGTTCTTC.

The rearrangement uses TRBV24-1 and TRBJ1-1, with D possibly being TRBD1 (6 bases). The V end lost 7 bases, the J end lost 1 base, and 15 bases lay between the germline ends. Germline V gene data show CDR1 as KGHDR and CDR2 as SFDVKD. This CDR3 contains 15 residues. The CDR3 region is CATREGRGKNTEAFF. CDR3 in DNA: TGTGCCACCAGGGAAGGTAGGGGGAAGAACACTGAAGCTTTCTTT.

The chain links TRBV9 to TRBJ1-3; D ambiguous. This CDR3 spans 17 amino acids. Germline CDR1 is SGDLS and CDR2 is YYNGEE. V was cut by 0 bases and J by 0 bases, with 13 bases left in between. The CDR3 here is CASSVEAAIYSGNTIYF. The CDR3 coding sequence is TGTGCCAGCAGCGTAGAAGCGGCGATTTACTCTGGAAACACCATATATTTT.

This clone was seen once. This rearrangement joins TRBV30 to TRBJ1-1; D is unclear. Per the germline V gene, CDR1 is GTSNPN and CDR2 is SVGIG (reference sequence). The CDR3 runs 11 residues. Trimming took 7 bases from V and 2 from J, leaving 8 bases between them. The CDR3 DNA sequence: TGTGCCTCAGGCTTAAACACTGAAGCTTTCTTT. Amino acid sequence: CASGLNTEAFF.

The chain uses TRBV24-1 and TRBJ2-3; 8 bases align to TRBD1. Germline assignment: CDR1 KGHDR and CDR2 SFDVKD. Unmatched junction bases numbered 2, after V lost 7 bases and J lost 0 bases. The CDR3 is 14 residues long. In DNA, the CDR3 is TGTGCCACCAGGGACAGGGTTAGCACAGATACGCAGTATTTT. Protein: CATRDRVSTDTQYF.

This clone appeared a few times. This rearrangement joins TRBV28 to TRBJ2-7, with D maybe TRBD2 (5 bases). This CDR3 contains 13 residues. Between the trimmed V and J ends, which lost 5 bases and 3 bases, there was a span of 11 bases. Germline CDR1 and CDR2: MDHEN and SYDVKM. Written as DNA, the CDR3 is TGTGCCAGCAGTCCAGGAGGTCTCTACGAGCAGTACTTC. Its protein is CASSPGGLYEQYF.

The J gene is TRBJ2-1, the V gene TRBV10-3, with D possibly being TRBD2 (6 bases). Germline V gene data show CDR1 as ENHRY and CDR2 as SYGVKD. V was clipped by 6 bases and J by 5 bases, with 20 bases between them. CDR3 length: 16 amino acids. The CDR3, as DNA: TGTGCCATCAGGGCAAAGACGGGCGGGGTTAACAATGAGCAGTTCTTC. As protein: CAIRAKTGGVNNEQFF.

The genes are TRBV5-1 and TRBJ2-3; 8 bases match TRBD1. From germline, CDR1 is SGHRS and CDR2 YFSETQ. The V and J ends lost 1 base and 1 base, in that order; junction bases with no gene match: 2. This CDR3 is built from 15 residues. CDR3 bases: TGCGCCAGCAGCTTGAGGGGACAGGGCACAGATACGCAGTATTTT. Its protein product is CASSLRGQGTDTQYF. The full variable domain, its missing parts supplied by reference TRBV5-1 and TRBJ2-3, is KAGVTQTPRYLIKTRGQQVTLSCSPISGHRSVSWYQQTPGQGLQFLFEYFSETQRNKGNFPGRFSGRQFSNSRSEMNVSTLELGDSALYLCASSLRGQGTDTQYFGPGTRLTVL.

This chain links TRBV2 with TRBJ1-2, with 7 bases that match TRBD1. Germline loops: CDR1 SNHLY, CDR2 FYNNEI. The V segment lost 2 bases and the J segment 4 bases; nucleotides outside the gene matches: 4. This CDR3 has 14 amino acids. The CDR3 protein is CASSENRGGYGYTF. Here the CDR3 DNA reads TGTGCCAGCAGTGAAAACAGGGGAGGCTATGGCTACACCTTC.

Remarks on this clone: Sequence at one end of the junction differs from germline and may be a read error. V is TRBV7-3 and J is TRBJ1-4; 7 positions agree with TRBD1. The CDR3 sequence is 11 residues long. Germline V gene lookup returns CDR1 SGHTA and CDR2 FQGTGA. The CDR3 coding sequence is TGTGCCAGCAGCCGTCTGACAGGGAATCATTTT. This codes for CASSRLTGNHF.

The chain recombines TRBV5-1 with TRBJ1-6, with TRBD1 matching over 9 bases. Germline V gene sequence: CDR1 SGHRS, CDR2 YFSETQ. V was pared by 3 bases and J by 7 bases, with 5 bases of the junction left unmatched. CDR3 length: 15 residues. CDR3 sequence: CASSSGQGGNSPLHF. DNA for the CDR3: TGCGCCAGCAGCTCGGGACAGGGAGGCAATTCACCCCTCCACTTT.

This clone was counted between two and nine times. The chain combines TRBV6-2 or TRBV6-3 with TRBJ2-7; tentative D call: TRBD2 (6 bases). Germline values: CDR1 MNHEY, CDR2 SVGEGT. V was shortened by 4 bases and J by 2 bases, with 12 bases between the two germline ends. This CDR3 has 14 amino acids. This CDR3 is CASSSLGGAYEQYF. Written as DNA, the CDR3 is TGTGCCAGCAGTTCCCTGGGGGGAGCCTACGAGCAGTACTTC.

This chain links TRBV7-9 with TRBJ2-1; D possibly corresponds to TRBD2 (7 bases). The germline V gene has CDR1 SEHNR and CDR2 FQNEAQ (reference sequence). This CDR3 has 15 amino acids. V was trimmed by 4 bases and J by 9 bases, leaving 19 bases between them. CDR3: CASSSMRGPPGEQFF. In DNA form, the CDR3 reads TGTGCCAGCAGCTCAATGCGGGGGCCTCCGGGTGAGCAGTTCTTC. The complete variable domain, with remaining parts taken from reference TRBV7-9 and TRBJ2-1, reads DTGVSQNPRHKITKRGQNVTFRCDPISEHNRLYWYRQTLGQGPEFLTYFQNEAQLEKSRLLSDRFSAERPKGSFSTLEIQRTEQGDSAMYLCASSSMRGPPGEQFFGPGTRLTVL.

This chain links TRBV10-3 with TRBJ2-2; tentative D call: TRBD1 (6 bases). The CDR3 runs to 16 residues. Looked up from germline, CDR1 is ENHRY and CDR2 is SYGVKD. V was shortened by 6 bases and J by 3 bases, with 17 bases between the two germline ends. CDR3 nucleotides: TGTGCCATCAGGACGCTTCTGGGGGCCGACACCGGGGAGCTGTTTTTT. Translated: CAIRTLLGADTGELFF.

The chain couples TRBV29-1 to TRBJ2-3, with 14 bases lining up with TRBD2. Per germline, CDR1 SQVTM and CDR2 ANQGSEA. The CDR3 is 16 amino acids. V was pared by 5 bases and J by 6 bases, with 10 bases of the junction left unmatched. CDR3 nucleotides: TGCAGCGTTCGCCGACTAGCGGGGGGGCTCATGGATACGCAGTATTTT. Translation gives CSVRRLAGGLMDTQYF.

This chain uses TRBV20-1 with TRBJ2-5; D remains ambiguous. The V gene's germline CDR1 is DFQATT and CDR2 SNEGSKA (reference sequence). Trimming pared 6 bases from V and 5 bases from J, leaving 10 bases between. The CDR3 sequence is 11 residues long. CDR3 in DNA: TGCAGTGCATTAGCCCCGGAGACCCAGTACTTC. It yields the protein CSALAPETQYF.

This clone has only one observation. CDR3 in amino acids: CASSFDSDVRGGYTF. CDR3 DNA: TGTGCCAGCAGTTTCGACTCGGACGTGCGAGGGGGCTACACCTTC. The chain employs TRBV6-5 and TRBJ1-2; D is unclear. The CDR3 length is 15 residues. Trimming shortened V by 4 bases and J by 8 bases, and 20 bases separated the two germline ends. CDR1 is MNHEY and CDR2 is SVGAGI in the germline V gene.

This clone has only one observation. The J gene is TRBJ2-2, the V gene TRBV6-5, with 10 nucleotides matching TRBD1. The V gene end was trimmed by 6 bases and the J gene end by 4 bases; junction bases not matched to a gene: 2. Germline V lookup: CDR1 MNHEY, CDR2 SVGAGI. The CDR3 is made up of 14 amino acids. The CDR3 DNA reads as TGTGCCAGCAGGGGACAGGGGTCCACCGGGGAGCTGTTTTTT. It translates to CASRGQGSTGELFF.

V usage is TRBV2 and J usage is TRBJ2-5; 9 bases are a match to TRBD1. The junction had 10 bases not matched to a gene; V was cut back by 6 bases and J by 5 bases. Germline-derived CDR1 and CDR2 are SNHLY and FYNNEI. This CDR3 is built from 15 residues. The CDR3 protein is CASRGDRGSQETQYF. CDR3 bases: TGTGCCAGCAGGGGCGACAGGGGGAGTCAGGAGACCCAGTACTTC.